The T cell receptor (beta chain) described here comes from a study of cytomegalovirus exposure and HLA in healthy donors. Concerning this clone: A read error may account for a junction end that differs from germline. The sample carries other DNA sequences with the same CDR3.

CDR3 length equals 15 residues. Germline V gene data show CDR1 as MNHEY and CDR2 as SVGAGI. Amplification used 60 Vbeta primers and 13 Jbeta primers. The method was immunoSEQ multiplex PCR; TCRdb's version includes in-frame clones alone and lacks a portion of them. Its listing shows roughly 40,000 clones. The sequencing sample was made of PBMCs. The V call is TRBV6-5, the J call TRBJ1-2, with 8 bases lining up with TRBD1. The TCR was taken from a male donor in good health and CMV-seronegative. The chain's CDR3 is CASSYSRTGRYGYTF. The CDR3 DNA reads as TGCGCCAGCAGTTACTCCCGGACAGGGCGGTATGGCTACACCTTC.